This T cell receptor (beta chain) is from a study of T cells in Graves' hyperthyroidism and ophthalmopathy. Many counts were recorded for this clonotype. Its cognate antigen is unknown. Germline values: CDR1 LGHDT, CDR2 YNNKEL (reference sequence). Trimming took 2 bases from V and 4 from J; bases not matched to a gene: 8. This CDR3 has 17 residues. Study results and caveats: In simple terms, a model built on 13 V-J features told ophthalmopathy apart from stable hyperthyroidism.

TCR beta CDR3 regions were amplified from RNA transcripts. A set of HTBI primers served as the primers for a first-round RT-PCR of the TCR CDR3. TCRdb itself ran the multiplex PCR reads through MiXCR, one entry per CDR3 protein. This table has some 350,000 distinct CDR3 sequences, nearly 15% appearing once. The sequenced material came from blood. V and J are TRBV3-1 and TRBJ2-1, with 10 positions matching TRBD2. This clonotype was obtained from a woman aged 60-75 years with Graves' ophthalmopathy. The chain's CDR3 is CASSQWTGTSVYNEQFF. CDR3 nucleotides: TGTGCCAGCAGCCAATGGACCGGGACTAGCGTATACAATGAGCAGTTCTTC.